The 23 T cell receptor beta chains reported below all come from one sample, sequenced in a study of T cells in localized non-small cell lung cancer. Only in-frame clones appear in the TCRdb table, and some are missing; sequencing was by immunoSEQ multiplex PCR. The data hold nearly 25,000 clones, with around nine tenths observed a single time. Sequencing was performed on peripheral blood, taken before any cancer treatment. The receptors were gathered from a woman aged 40 to 75 with stage I lung adenocarcinoma.

In its sample, this clone was seen once. The V call is TRBV7-2, the J call TRBJ1-2; D call uncertain. The V end lost 3 bases, the J end lost 4 bases, and 3 bases lay between the germline ends. Germline V CDR1 and CDR2: SGHTA, FQGNSA. This CDR3 spans 11 amino acids. CDR3 nucleotides: TGTGCCAGCAGCTTCACCTATGGCTACACCTTC. Encoded protein: CASSFTYGYTF.

In its sample, this clone was seen once. The rearrangement links TRBV19 to TRBJ2-7, with 7 nucleotides matching TRBD1. This CDR3 has 16 amino acids. V shed 5 bases, J shed 0 bases, and the junction held 10 bases outside the gene matches. CDR1 and CDR2 (germline): LNHDA, SQIVND (reference sequence). The CDR3 DNA is TGTGCCAGTAGTCCGATACAGGGGTCGAGCTCCTACGAGCAGTACTTC. Amino acid sequence: CASSPIQGSSSYEQYF.

This rearrangement joins TRBV28 to TRBJ1-2; a weak D match, TRBD1 (5 bases). Looked up from germline, CDR1 is MDHEN and CDR2 is SYDVKM. V was cut by 6 bases and J by 0 bases, with 11 bases left in between. The CDR3 runs to 14 residues. The CDR3 reads CASSPMGPNYGYTF. The CDR3 coding sequence is TGTGCCAGCAGCCCGATGGGACCTAACTATGGCTACACCTTC.

This sequence joins TRBV28 and TRBJ1-4; D gene ambiguous. This CDR3 has 12 residues. The V end lost 6 bases, the J end lost 5 bases, and 7 bases lay between the germline ends. CDR1 MDHEN and CDR2 SYDVKM come from the germline V gene. The CDR3 sequence is CASRRVNEKLFF. The CDR3 coding sequence is TGTGCCAGCAGGAGGGTGAATGAAAAACTGTTTTTT.

The rearrangement links TRBV6-5 to TRBJ2-5; the D gene could be TRBD1 or TRBD2 (5 bases each). This CDR3 has 12 amino acids. Trimming removed 7 bases at V and 11 bases at J, with 17 bases between. CDR1 is MNHEY, CDR2 SVGAGI, per germline. CDR3 nucleotides: TGTGCCAGCACCACGATTCAGGGAGAGCAGTACTTC. Translated: CASTTIQGEQYF.

J is TRBJ1-5 and V is TRBV5-1; weak D call: TRBD1 (5 bases). The CDR3 spans 13 residues. The germline gives CDR1 SGHRS, CDR2 YFSETQ. The germline V and J ends were trimmed by 7 bases and 5 bases, with 13 bases remaining between them. This CDR3 reads CASGRDPDQPQHF. The CDR3, as DNA: TGCGCCAGCGGCCGGGACCCCGATCAGCCCCAGCATTTT. Combining the CDR3 with reference TRBV5-1 and TRBJ1-5 gives the whole variable domain KAGVTQTPRYLIKTRGQQVTLSCSPISGHRSVSWYQQTPGQGLQFLFEYFSETQRNKGNFPGRFSGRQFSNSRSEMNVSTLELGDSALYLCASGRDPDQPQHFGDGTRLSIL.

The V call is TRBV11-2, the J call TRBJ2-7, with unresolved D. V lost 2 bases and J lost 4, with 6 bases in between. The germline CDR1 and CDR2 sequences are SGHAT and FQNNGV. This CDR3 is built from 12 residues. CDR3 sequence (DNA): TGTGCCAGCAGCTTATCCCCATACGAGCAGTACTTC. This translates into CASSLSPYEQYF.

The chain carries TRBV7-4 and TRBJ2-1; TRBD2 matches at 8 bases. This CDR3 has 12 residues. Germline V gives CDR1 SGHVT, CDR2 SQSDAQ. V was clipped by 5 bases and J by 8 bases; unmatched bases: 2. CDR3 loop: CASSRGGDEQFF. The CDR3 DNA sequence: TGTGCCAGCAGCCGGGGGGGAGATGAGCAGTTCTTC. Looking up the rest from reference TRBV7-4 and TRBJ2-1 gives the full variable domain: GAGVSQSPRYKVAKRGRDVALRCDSISGHVTLYWYRQTLGQGSEVLTYSQSDAQRDKSGRPSGRFSAERPERSVSTLKIQRTEQGDSAVYLCASSRGGDEQFFGPGTRLTVL.

The chain combines TRBV28 with TRBJ2-7; D gene uncertain. Germline CDR1 and CDR2: MDHEN and SYDVKM. CDR3 length: 11 amino acids. V was clipped by 5 bases and J by 3 bases, with 5 bases between them. The CDR3 region is CASSLNYEQYF. CDR3 nucleotide sequence: TGTGCCAGCAGTCTTAACTACGAGCAGTACTTC.

This clone was recorded once. This sequence joins TRBV14 and TRBJ2-2, with D perhaps matching TRBD1 (5 bases). This CDR3 is 13 amino acids long. Per germline, CDR1 SGHDN and CDR2 FVKESK. V lost 9 bases and J 1 base, leaving 9 bases between the germline ends. The CDR3 region is CASKGLNTGELFF. The CDR3 nucleotides read TGTGCCAGTAAGGGGCTGAACACCGGGGAGCTGTTTTTT.

This chain links TRBV27 with TRBJ2-3; no clear D gene. Trimming left V 10 bases short and J 9 bases short, with 17 bases between. Germline-derived CDR1 and CDR2 are MNHEY and SMNVEV (reference sequence). This CDR3 is built from 12 residues. CDR3 residues: CATGPIGNTQYF. CDR3 bases: TGTGCCACGGGCCCCATAGGGAACACGCAGTATTTT.

The CDR3 sequence: CASSQVGGAVTGELFF. The CDR3 nucleotides are TGTGCCAGCAGCCAAGTAGGGGGCGCAGTGACCGGGGAGCTGTTTTTT. The chain links TRBV14 to TRBJ2-2, with TRBD1 identical over 7 bases. The CDR3 covers 16 residues. The trim removed 1 base at V and 5 bases at J, leaving 7 bases unmatched. In germline, CDR1 is SGHDN, CDR2 FVKESK.

This clone has a handful of counts. This rearrangement joins TRBV11-2 to TRBJ2-5; TRBD1 matches at 10 bases. Germline assignment: CDR1 SGHAT and CDR2 FQNNGV. The CDR3 contains 14 residues. With V trimmed by 5 bases and J by 1 base, 1 base remained unmatched. DNA of the CDR3: TGTGCCAGCAGCCGACAGGGGGCCCAAGAGACCCAGTACTTC. Protein: CASSRQGAQETQYF.

The V gene is TRBV2, the J gene TRBJ1-1; D not resolved. The V gene lost 3 bases and the J gene lost 0 bases, with 8 bases spanning the gap. The germline CDR1 and CDR2 sequences are SNHLY and FYNNEI. The CDR3 is 14 residues long. The CDR3 region has the DNA TGTGCCAGCAGTGAGGGCGGAATGAACACTGAAGCTTTCTTT. It yields the protein CASSEGGMNTEAFF.

J is TRBJ1-2 and V is TRBV25-1; D remains unclear. The CDR3 is made up of 13 amino acids. In germline, CDR1 is MGHDK, CDR2 SYGVNS. Trimming took 4 bases from V and 9 from J, leaving 15 bases between them. CDR3 amino acids: CASSGLFVVSYTF. The DNA for the CDR3 is TGTGCCAGCAGTGGTTTGTTTGTGGTCAGCTACACCTTC.

This clone was recorded a few times. CDR3 in amino acids: CASSLKGYWADTQYF. In DNA form, the CDR3 reads TGCGCCAGCAGCCTGAAGGGCTATTGGGCAGATACGCAGTATTTT. The chain has TRBV4-1 and TRBJ2-3; no clear D. From germline, CDR1 is MGHRA and CDR2 YSYEKL. This CDR3 is 15 amino acids long. V was trimmed by 4 bases and J by 4 bases, leaving 15 bases between them.

The J gene is TRBJ1-2, the V gene TRBV2; 11 nucleotides match TRBD1. This CDR3 comprises 15 residues. CDR1 and CDR2 (germline): SNHLY, FYNNEI. V lost 2 bases to trimming and J lost 6 bases; unmatched junction nucleotides: 5. For the CDR3, the DNA is TGTGCCAGCAGTGAATTGGGACAGGGGGACCATGGCTACACCTTC. This sequence encodes CASSELGQGDHGYTF. The variable domain in full, with the rest retrieved from reference TRBV2 and TRBJ1-2, is EPEVTQTPSHQVTQMGQEVILRCVPISNHLYFYWYRQILGQKVEFLVSFYNNEISEKSEIFDDQFSVERPDGSNFTLKIRSTKLEDSAMYFCASSELGQGDHGYTFGSGTRLTVV.

The chain carries TRBV11-2 and TRBJ1-5; D call uncertain. Per the germline V gene, CDR1 is SGHAT and CDR2 is FQNNGV. The germline V and J ends were trimmed by 5 bases and 6 bases, with 11 bases remaining between them. CDR3 length: 13 residues. CDR3 coding DNA: TGTGCCAGCAGCCGATCCCTAGGTCAGCCCCAGCATTTT. Translating gives CASSRSLGQPQHF. Supplemented by reference TRBV11-2 and TRBJ1-5, the full variable domain reads EAGVAQSPRYKIIEKRQSVAFWCNPISGHATLYWYQQILGQGPKLLIQFQNNGVVDDSQLPKDRFSAERLKGVDSTLKIQPAKLEDSAVYLCASSRSLGQPQHFGDGTRLSIL.

The rearrangement uses TRBV18 and TRBJ2-7; TRBD2 might be the D (5 bases). The CDR3 has 16 amino acids. CDR1 and CDR2 (germline): KGHSH, LQKENI. Trimming took 2 bases from V and 0 from J, leaving 14 bases between them. CDR3 region: CASSPGGLTGSYEQYF. CDR3 DNA sequence: TGTGCCAGCTCACCAGGCGGGCTGACGGGCTCCTACGAGCAGTACTTC.

The rearrangement links TRBV5-5 to TRBJ2-7; perhaps TRBD2 as D (5 bases). Per germline, CDR1 SGHKS and CDR2 YYEKEE (reference sequence). This CDR3 is 15 amino acids long. Trimming stripped 6 bases from V and 0 bases from J, with 16 bases between. The CDR3 DNA is TGTGCCAGCATCGACCCAGAAGGAGGCTCCTACGAGCAGTACTTC. Its protein is CASIDPEGGSYEQYF.

CDR3 bases: TGTGCCAGCAGTTACCTGGGACTAGCGGGGTACGAGCAGTACTTC. Protein product: CASSYLGLAGYEQYF. V usage is TRBV6-5 and J usage is TRBJ2-7, with 13 bases that match TRBD2. CDR3 length: 15 amino acids. Germline V gene sequence: CDR1 MNHEY, CDR2 SVGAGI. J lost 4 bases, V lost 2 bases, and 2 bases had no gene match.

The V call is TRBV5-1, the J call TRBJ2-3; either TRBD1 or TRBD2 may fit D (5 bases each). The germline gives CDR1 SGHRS, CDR2 YFSETQ. The CDR3 consists of 13 residues. V was pared by 3 bases and J by 2 bases, with 7 bases between. CDR3 amino acids: CASSWGTTDTQYF. The CDR3 nucleotides are TGCGCCAGCAGCTGGGGGACCACAGATACGCAGTATTTT.

Regarding this clone: Relative to the germline gene, one junction end is altered; a read error may explain this. The rearrangement joins TRBV6-5 to TRBJ2-7; possibly TRBD2 for D (6 bases). There are 14 residues in the CDR3. Germline V lookup: CDR1 MNHEY, CDR2 SVGAGI. The DNA for the CDR3 is TGTGCCAGCAGTTACTCTCTAGCGCCGTACGTGCAGTACTTC. Its translation is CASSYSLAPYVQYF.